This record covers a single TCR beta chain. Its antigen is still unknown. These data are taken from a study of T cell responses to AZD1222 COVID-19 vaccine. As for the study in general: Samples with a second dose at about 4 or about 12 weeks were pooled together. Whole-study findings and limits: Spike-wide vaccine-associated CD4 TCRs dominated at 160-218 and 743-854. Repertoire sampling happened only post peak T cell response.

Germline CDR1 is SNHLY and CDR2 is FYNNEI. CDR3 length: 16 residues. V lost 8 bases to trimming and J lost 0 bases; unmatched junction nucleotides: 7. The repertoire was sequenced with immunoSEQ multiplex PCR; TCRdb's copy has only in-frame clones and lacks some. The sample includes approximately 260,000 clones, over 85% of them seen just once. Material: peripheral blood, obtained on day 0 of AZD1222 vaccination. The sequence derives from an adult in good health. The gene calls are TRBV2 and TRBJ2-4, with 10 bases identical to TRBD1. For the CDR3, the DNA is TGTGCCAGCGGCAAGGGACAGGGGCTAGCCAAAAACATTCAGTACTTC. Protein: CASGKGQGLAKNIQYF.